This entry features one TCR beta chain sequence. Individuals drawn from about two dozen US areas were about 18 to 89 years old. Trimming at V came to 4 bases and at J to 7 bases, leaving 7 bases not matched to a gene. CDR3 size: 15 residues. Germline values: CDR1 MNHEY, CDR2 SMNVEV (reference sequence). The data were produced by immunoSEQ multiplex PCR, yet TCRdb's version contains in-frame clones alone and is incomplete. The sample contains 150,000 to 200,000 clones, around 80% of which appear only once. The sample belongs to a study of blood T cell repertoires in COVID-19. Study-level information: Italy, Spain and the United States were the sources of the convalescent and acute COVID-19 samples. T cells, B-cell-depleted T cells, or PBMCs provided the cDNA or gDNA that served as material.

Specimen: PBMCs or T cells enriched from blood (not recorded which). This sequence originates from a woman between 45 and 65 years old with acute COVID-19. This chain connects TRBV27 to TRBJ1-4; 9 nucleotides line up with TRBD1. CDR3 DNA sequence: TGTGCCAGCAGTTCCGAACAGGGGGCAGTTGAAAAACTGTTTTTT. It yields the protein CASSSEQGAVEKLFF. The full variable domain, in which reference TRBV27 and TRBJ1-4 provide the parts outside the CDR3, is EAQVTQNPRYLITVTGKKLTVTCSQNMNHEYMSWYRQDPGLGLRQIYYSMNVEVTDKGDVPEGYKVSRKEKRNFPLILESPSPNQTSLYFCASSSEQGAVEKLFFGSGTQLSVL.